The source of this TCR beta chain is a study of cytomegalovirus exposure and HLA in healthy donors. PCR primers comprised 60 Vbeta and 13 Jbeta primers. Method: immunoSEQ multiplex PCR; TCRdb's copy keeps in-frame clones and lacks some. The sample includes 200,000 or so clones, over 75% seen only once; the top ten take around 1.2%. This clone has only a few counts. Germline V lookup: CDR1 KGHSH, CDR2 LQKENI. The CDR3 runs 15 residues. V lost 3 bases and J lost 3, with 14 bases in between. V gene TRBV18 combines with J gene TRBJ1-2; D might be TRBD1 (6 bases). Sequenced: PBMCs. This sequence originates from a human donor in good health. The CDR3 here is CASSPYTGWDYGYTF. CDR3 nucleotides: TGTGCCAGCTCACCCTACACAGGGTGGGACTATGGCTACACCTTC.